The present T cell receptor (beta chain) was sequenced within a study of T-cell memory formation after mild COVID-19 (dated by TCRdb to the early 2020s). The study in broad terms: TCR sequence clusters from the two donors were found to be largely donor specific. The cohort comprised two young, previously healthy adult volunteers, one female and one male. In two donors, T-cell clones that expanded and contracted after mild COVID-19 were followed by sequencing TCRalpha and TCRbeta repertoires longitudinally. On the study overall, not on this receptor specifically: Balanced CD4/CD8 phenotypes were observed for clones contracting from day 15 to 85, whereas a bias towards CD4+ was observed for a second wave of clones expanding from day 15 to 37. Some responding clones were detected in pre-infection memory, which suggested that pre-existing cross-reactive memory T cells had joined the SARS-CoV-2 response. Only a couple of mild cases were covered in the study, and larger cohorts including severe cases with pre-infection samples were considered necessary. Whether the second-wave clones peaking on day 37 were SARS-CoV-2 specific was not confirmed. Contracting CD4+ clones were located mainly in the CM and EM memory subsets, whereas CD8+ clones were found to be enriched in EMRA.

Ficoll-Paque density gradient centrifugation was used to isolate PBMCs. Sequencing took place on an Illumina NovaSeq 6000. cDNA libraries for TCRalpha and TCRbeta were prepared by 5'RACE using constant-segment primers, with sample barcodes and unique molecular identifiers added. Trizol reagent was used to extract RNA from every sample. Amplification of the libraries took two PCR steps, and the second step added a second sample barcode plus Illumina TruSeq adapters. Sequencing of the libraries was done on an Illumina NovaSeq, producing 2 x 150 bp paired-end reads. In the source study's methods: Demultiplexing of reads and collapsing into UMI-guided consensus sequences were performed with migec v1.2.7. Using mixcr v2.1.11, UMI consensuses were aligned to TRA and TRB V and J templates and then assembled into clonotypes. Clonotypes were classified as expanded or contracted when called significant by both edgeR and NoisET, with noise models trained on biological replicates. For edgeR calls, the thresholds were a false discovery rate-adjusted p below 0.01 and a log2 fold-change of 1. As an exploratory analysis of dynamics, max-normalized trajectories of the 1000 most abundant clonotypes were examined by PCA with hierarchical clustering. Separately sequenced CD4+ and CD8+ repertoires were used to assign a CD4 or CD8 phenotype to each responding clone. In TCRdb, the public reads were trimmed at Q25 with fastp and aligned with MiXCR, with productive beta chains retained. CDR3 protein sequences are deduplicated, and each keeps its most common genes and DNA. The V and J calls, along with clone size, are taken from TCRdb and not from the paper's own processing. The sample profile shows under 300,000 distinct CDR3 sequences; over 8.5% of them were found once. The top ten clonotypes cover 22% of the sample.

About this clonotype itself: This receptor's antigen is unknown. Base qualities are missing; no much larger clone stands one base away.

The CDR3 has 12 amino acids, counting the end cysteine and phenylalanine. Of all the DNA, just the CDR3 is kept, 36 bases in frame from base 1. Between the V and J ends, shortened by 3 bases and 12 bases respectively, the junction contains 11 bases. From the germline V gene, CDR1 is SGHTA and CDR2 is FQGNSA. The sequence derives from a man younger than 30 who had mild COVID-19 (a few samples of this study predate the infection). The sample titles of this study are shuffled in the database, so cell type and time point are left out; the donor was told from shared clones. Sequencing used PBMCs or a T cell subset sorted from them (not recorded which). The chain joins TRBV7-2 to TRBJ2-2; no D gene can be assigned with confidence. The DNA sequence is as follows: TGTGCCAGCAGCTTCGCCGTCCGTAAGCTGTTTTTT. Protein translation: CASSFAVRKLFF.